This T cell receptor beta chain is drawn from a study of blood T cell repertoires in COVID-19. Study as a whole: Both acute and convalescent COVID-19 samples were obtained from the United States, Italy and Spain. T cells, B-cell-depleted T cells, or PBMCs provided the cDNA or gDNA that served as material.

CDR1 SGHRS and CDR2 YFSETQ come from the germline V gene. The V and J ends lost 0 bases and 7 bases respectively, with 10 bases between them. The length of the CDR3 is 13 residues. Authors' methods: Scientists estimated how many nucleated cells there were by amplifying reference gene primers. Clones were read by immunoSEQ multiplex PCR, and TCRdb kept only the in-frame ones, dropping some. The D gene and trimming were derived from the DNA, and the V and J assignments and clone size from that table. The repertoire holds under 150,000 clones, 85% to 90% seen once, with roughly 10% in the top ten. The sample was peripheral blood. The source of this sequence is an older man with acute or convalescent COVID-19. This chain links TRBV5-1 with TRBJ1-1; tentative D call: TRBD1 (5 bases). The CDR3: CASSLASQGEAFF. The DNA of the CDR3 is TGCGCCAGCAGCTTGGCCAGTCAGGGTGAAGCTTTCTTT.